This record looks at one T cell receptor beta chain sequence and its context. This sample was taken from a study of blood T cell repertoires in COVID-19. Per germline, CDR1 WNHNN and CDR2 SYGVQD (reference sequence). Germline trimming cut 6 bases from V and 3 bases from J; bases unmatched to any gene: 7. The length of the CDR3 is 15 residues. Participants reported their clinical history, and cohort assignment relied on those reports. Two negative PCRs, clearance, or symptom resolution characterized the recovered Cohort 3 donors. Data came from immunoSEQ multiplex PCR; TCRdb stores just in-frame clones and leaves some out. The sample includes about 320,000 clones, 89% of them seen just once.

The rearrangement joins TRBV10-1 to TRBJ1-3; 8 bases are shared with TRBD1. The sequenced sample consisted of PBMCs or T cells enriched from blood (not recorded which). This receptor was taken from a man in his 60s who had recovered from COVID-19. The CDR3 DNA reads TGCGCCAGCAGCGCAGGGGGCGAAAATGGAAACACCATATATTTT. Translated: CASSAGGENGNTIYF.